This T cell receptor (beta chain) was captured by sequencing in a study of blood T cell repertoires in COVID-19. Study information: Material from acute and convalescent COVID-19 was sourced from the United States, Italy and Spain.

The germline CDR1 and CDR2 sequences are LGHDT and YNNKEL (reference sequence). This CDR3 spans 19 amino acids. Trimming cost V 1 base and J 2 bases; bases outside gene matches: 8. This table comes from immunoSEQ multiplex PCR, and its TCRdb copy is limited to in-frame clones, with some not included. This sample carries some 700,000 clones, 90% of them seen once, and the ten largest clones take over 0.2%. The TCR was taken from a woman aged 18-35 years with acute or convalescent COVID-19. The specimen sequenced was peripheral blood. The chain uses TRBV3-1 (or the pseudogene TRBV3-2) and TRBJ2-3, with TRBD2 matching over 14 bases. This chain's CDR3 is CASSQGGRLAGGYTDTQYF. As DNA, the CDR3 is TGTGCCAGCAGCCAAGGAGGGCGACTAGCGGGGGGGTACACAGATACGCAGTATTTT.